The 9 T cell receptor beta chains below were found in one sample sequenced in a study of response to subunit inactivated influenza vaccine (dated by TCRdb to between 2018 and 2020). Receptors were amplified or captured by RT-PCR. The instrument was an Illumina HiSeq 2500. TCRdb applied fastp at Q25 and MiXCR to the public reads, then kept only in-frame beta chains. For every CDR3 protein sequence, its rows merge into one entry that carries the most common genes and DNA. This sample gives around 500,000 distinct CDR3 sequences in total; 9.5% to 12% of them show up just once. The ten largest make up approximately 12% of the sample. The time point label corresponds to: approximately 40 days after influenza vaccine administration. The sequences come from PBMCs from blood, collected about 40 days after vaccination. The receptors originated from a man aged 50-59 years who received an inactivated influenza vaccine. Donor details come from another sample of the same person, matched by shared clones.

This clonotype showed up many times. The chain has TRBV20-1 and TRBJ2-7; 11 bases fit TRBD1. V lost 6 bases and J lost 7; bases outside the gene matches: 8. The CDR3 runs to 13 residues. Germline V CDR1 and CDR2: DFQATT, SNEGSKA (reference sequence). The CDR3: CSAAGQGASEQYF. The CDR3 nucleotides read TGCAGTGCGGCAGGACAGGGGGCGTCGGAGCAGTACTTC.

The rearrangement links TRBV20-1 to TRBJ2-7, with D perhaps given as TRBD1 or TRBD2 (5 bases each). The CDR3 totals 15 residues. Germline CDR1 reads DFQATT; CDR2 reads SNEGSKA (reference sequence). Trimming pared 5 bases from V and 3 bases from J, leaving 20 bases between. For the CDR3, the DNA is TGCAGTGCTCCTAAACCCCCGGGACCGGGCTACGAGCAGTACTTC. Its protein is CSAPKPPGPGYEQYF.

This clonotype has only a few counts. The V call is TRBV7-9, the J call TRBJ2-5; possibly TRBD1 or TRBD2 for D (5 bases each). Trimming pared 3 bases from V and 4 bases from J, leaving 15 bases between. Looked up from germline, CDR1 is SEHNR and CDR2 is FQNEAQ (reference sequence). The CDR3 consists of 15 residues. CDR3: CASSFSTGGPETQYF. In DNA form, the CDR3 reads TGTGCCAGCAGCTTTAGTACAGGAGGCCCAGAGACCCAGTACTTC.

The table lists this clonotype with many counts. This chain links TRBV20-1 with TRBJ2-5; possibly TRBD2 for D (5 bases). Germline CDR1 and CDR2: DFQATT and SNEGSKA (reference sequence). V lost 7 bases and J 4 bases, leaving 19 bases between the germline ends. This CDR3 is 14 amino acids long. The CDR3 is CSGTSGGRGETQYF. CDR3 in DNA: TGCAGTGGCACCTCTGGCGGGCGCGGAGAGACCCAGTACTTC.

V gene TRBV2 combines with J gene TRBJ2-1; TRBD1 matches 9 bases. Germline V CDR1 and CDR2: SNHLY, FYNNEI. V was clipped by 6 bases and J by 4 bases; unmatched bases: 7. CDR3 length: 15 residues. CDR3 protein: CASRVQGAGYNEQFF. CDR3 DNA sequence: TGTGCCAGCAGAGTACAGGGGGCGGGTTACAATGAGCAGTTCTTC.

V gene TRBV7-9 combines with J gene TRBJ2-3; D unresolved. The V and J ends lost 5 bases and 1 base respectively, with 19 bases between them. The germline gives CDR1 SEHNR, CDR2 FQNEAQ (reference sequence). The CDR3 runs 17 residues. This CDR3 is CASSPARSALGTDTQYF. The CDR3 coding sequence is TGTGCCAGCAGCCCCGCCAGGAGCGCTTTGGGCACAGATACGCAGTATTTT.

The rearrangement links TRBV24-1 to TRBJ2-5, with D possibly TRBD1 on 5 matching bases. CDR1 KGHDR and CDR2 SFDVKD come from the germline V gene. There are 14 residues in the CDR3. V dropped 4 bases and J dropped 1 base, with 9 bases sitting between them. CDR3 DNA sequence: TGTGCCACCAGTGAACAGGCGTCCCAAGAGACCCAGTACTTC. Translated, it gives CATSEQASQETQYF.

This clonotype was found many times. V is TRBV5-1 and J is TRBJ2-7, with 7 bases lining up with TRBD1. CDR3 length: 16 residues. Trimming took 2 bases from V and 2 from J; bases not matched to a gene: 10. Germline V gives CDR1 SGHRS, CDR2 YFSETQ. CDR3 amino acids: CASSFSPGGITYEQYF. The CDR3 DNA sequence: TGCGCCAGCAGCTTCTCGCCAGGGGGAATAACCTACGAGCAGTACTTC.

V gene TRBV20-1 combines with J gene TRBJ2-3; D is possibly TRBD1 (7 bases). With 6 bases removed from V and 0 bases from J, the gap between germline ends came to 16 bases. The germline CDR1 and CDR2 sequences are DFQATT and SNEGSKA (reference sequence). The CDR3 is 15 amino acids. CDR3 in DNA: TGCAGTGCCCTCCAGGGGGGCATTAGCACAGATACGCAGTATTTT. Translated, it gives CSALQGGISTDTQYF.